This T cell receptor beta chain came from a study of blood T cells in healthy people across ages. Through a sample-barcoded 5' primer and a J-beta primer mix, a second PCR was run for roughly 6 to 11 cycles. TCRdb reanalysed the 5' RACE reads using MiXCR and keeps one entry per CDR3 protein. The table shows 850,000 to 1,100,000 distinct CDR3 sequences, with more than 30% occurring only once. With respect to this clonotype: Its antigen is unknown.

Samples each had at least 5 micrograms of total RNA extracted. Germline CDR1 LGHNA, CDR2 YSLEER. The V gene end was trimmed by 5 bases and the J gene end by 3 bases; junction bases not matched to a gene: 12. The CDR3 is 17 residues long. General study results and limits: Diversity estimates from one million T cells were considered underestimates. There was a strong correlation between TCR beta diversity and naive T cell percentage. With age, beta diversity per million T cells declined roughly linearly, significantly by around 43.

Sequenced input: blood. The V and J genes are TRBV4-3 and TRBJ2-2; 7 bases are a match to TRBD1. This TCR derives from a man aged 18 to 29 in good health. CDR3 loop: CASSEGPQGLDTGELFF. The CDR3 DNA reads as TGCGCCAGCAGCGAAGGCCCACAGGGGTTGGACACCGGGGAGCTGTTTTTT.